These 15 T cell receptor beta chains were all obtained from the same sample, sequenced in a study of naive and memory T cell subsets. Both TRBC1 and TRBC2 were covered by a beta constant-region primer of two equimolar oligonucleotides. Ligated cDNA was amplified by four rounds of PCR with nested alpha and beta constant-region primers and SP2. Each CDR3 protein is one row after TCRdb ran MiXCR on the UMI-ligation and nested PCR reads. Among over 20,000 distinct CDR3 sequences, around 10% were seen once, and the ten largest hold 20% to 25%. The material sequenced was central memory CD8+ T cells from blood. These receptors were collected from a human donor in good health.

This clonotype was counted between two and nine times. Since no conserved phenylalanine or tryptophan closes the CDR3, a read error is the likely cause. No DNA is shown, since the ends of the CDR3 on it are uncertain; the CDR3 is the one TCRdb lists. The rearrangement joins TRBV4-3 to TRBJ2-3. Germline lookup yields CDR1 LGHNA and CDR2 YSLEER. The CDR3 region is 15 residues in length, termini included. This CDR3 reads CASSQRSGNADTQEG.

The chain carries TRBV6-1 and TRBJ2-7, with D uncertain. Germline-derived CDR1 and CDR2 are MNHNS and SASEGT. The V gene lost 9 bases and the J gene lost 1 base, with 13 bases spanning the gap. CDR3 size: 13 residues. The CDR3 region is CASVELGSYEQYF. The CDR3 bases are TGTGCCAGTGTTGAATTGGGTTCCTACGAGCAGTACTTC.

This clonotype was observed at least ten times. The chain uses TRBV6-1 and TRBJ2-3; 9 nucleotides line up with TRBD2. The ends lost 8 bases at V and 3 bases at J; junction bases unmatched: 12. Germline assignment: CDR1 MNHNS and CDR2 SASEGT. This CDR3 has 16 amino acids. In DNA form, the CDR3 reads TGTGCCAGCTTACCGATAGCGGGAGAGGGGACAGATACGCAGTATTTT. It codes for CASLPIAGEGTDTQYF.

V and J are TRBV14 and TRBJ2-1; D is unclear. Germline CDR1 reads SGHDN; CDR2 reads FVKESK. Trimming removed 1 base from V and 9 bases from J, with 7 bases in between. The CDR3 length is 12 residues. CDR3 protein: CASSQVTGEQFF. CDR3 nucleotides: TGTGCCAGCAGCCAAGTCACGGGTGAGCAGTTCTTC.

The table lists this clonotype with a few counts. Here the CDR3 DNA reads TGCAGCGTTTTGTCGGGGATTAGGGACGAGCAGTACTTC. Protein: CSVLSGIRDEQYF. J is TRBJ2-7 and V is TRBV29-1, with a tentative D call TRBD2 (5 bases). CDR3 size: 13 residues. The ends were cut back, 5 bases at V and 5 bases at J, with 16 bases in the middle. In germline, CDR1 is SQVTM, CDR2 ANQGSEA.

Concerning this clonotype: A much larger clone lies a single base off, so this may be a read error. The CDR3: CASGIAGIQETQYF. The CDR3 region has the DNA TGTGCCAGCGGTATAGCGGGGATCCAAGAGACCCAGTACTTC. The chain employs TRBV7-9 and TRBJ2-5, with 8 positions matching TRBD2. V was pared by 8 bases and J by 1 base, with 6 bases of the junction left unmatched. The length of the CDR3 is 14 residues. Germline CDR1 and CDR2: SEHNR and FQNEAQ (reference sequence).

The table lists this clonotype with many counts. The chain is built from TRBV4-1 and TRBJ1-4; D gene ambiguous. V was pared by 0 bases and J by 8 bases, with 13 bases between. Germline values: CDR1 MGHRA, CDR2 YSYEKL. The CDR3 covers 15 residues. This chain's CDR3 is CASSQEAGLGEKLFF. The CDR3 coding sequence is TGCGCCAGCAGCCAAGAGGCAGGATTAGGGGAAAAACTGTTTTTT.

This clonotype was seen repeatedly, ten times or more. CDR3 sequence (DNA): TGTGCCAGCAGCTTACCCGGACTAGCGGGGCCCACAGATACGCAGTATTTT. Protein sequence: CASSLPGLAGPTDTQYF. This chain uses TRBV7-8 with TRBJ2-3; 12 nucleotides align to TRBD2. This CDR3 has 17 amino acids. Per the germline V gene, CDR1 is SGHVS and CDR2 is FQNEAQ. J gave up 2 bases and V 2 bases, and 5 bases lay outside the gene matches.

The chain joins TRBV9 to TRBJ2-7, with D perhaps TRBD2 (6 bases). Germline CDR1 SGDLS, CDR2 YYNGEE. CDR3 length equals 14 residues. V gave up 2 bases and J gave up 0 bases, with 9 bases separating them. CDR3: CASSVDGSSYEQYF. The DNA for the CDR3 is TGTGCCAGCAGCGTTGACGGGAGCTCCTACGAGCAGTACTTC.

Only a few counts were recorded for this clonotype. The V and J genes are TRBV9 and TRBJ2-3; 9 nucleotides align to TRBD2. V trimming: 0 bases; J trimming: 4 bases; junction bases outside the gene matches: 9. The CDR3 covers 17 residues. Germline CDR1 reads SGDLS; CDR2 reads YYNGEE. For the CDR3, the DNA is TGTGCCAGCAGCGTAGGCGGGGGCGGGAGGGCCGCAGATACGCAGTATTTT. Translation: CASSVGGGGRAADTQYF.

This clonotype was seen at least ten times. The rearrangement joins TRBV6-1 to TRBJ1-5; TRBD1 agrees at 7 bases. Germline V gene data show CDR1 as MNHNS and CDR2 as SASEGT. The CDR3 runs to 18 residues. V dropped 1 base and J dropped 4; count of bases not matched to a gene: 13. The chain's CDR3 is CASSEDPVVTGANQPQHF. CDR3 DNA sequence: TGTGCCAGCAGTGAAGATCCTGTCGTCACAGGGGCAAATCAGCCCCAGCATTTT.

This clonotype was seen repeatedly, ten times or more. V and J are TRBV7-9 and TRBJ2-7, with D possibly called TRBD1 or TRBD2 (5 bases each). Germline V gives CDR1 SEHNR, CDR2 FQNEAQ (reference sequence). The V gene lost 1 base and the J gene lost 1 base, with 14 bases spanning the gap. The CDR3 spans 16 residues. CDR3 in amino acids: CASSLVRGDGSYEQYF. The DNA of the CDR3 is TGTGCCAGCAGCTTAGTTCGAGGGGACGGATCCTACGAGCAGTACTTC.

This clonotype is medium-sized within its sample. Here the CDR3 DNA reads TGCGCCAGCAGCCAAGATCGATCCGGCCGAGACAATGAGCAGTTCTTC. It specifies CASSQDRSGRDNEQFF. V and J are TRBV4-1 and TRBJ2-1; D ambiguous. The V gene lost 0 bases and the J gene lost 5 bases, with 14 bases spanning the gap. Germline V lookup: CDR1 MGHRA, CDR2 YSYEKL. CDR3 length equals 16 residues.

V is TRBV6-1 and J is TRBJ2-1; D not certain. The CDR3 extends over 15 amino acids. Germline-derived CDR1 and CDR2 are MNHNS and SASEGT. Trimming pared 1 base from V and 2 bases from J, leaving 9 bases between. The CDR3 DNA sequence: TGTGCCAGCAGTGAAGAGAAGGTTACCTACAATGAGCAGTTCTTC. It translates to CASSEEKVTYNEQFF.

This clonotype has at least ten counts. This sequence joins TRBV27 and TRBJ1-5, with D tentatively TRBD1 (5 bases). The V and J ends lost 4 bases and 7 bases respectively, with 11 bases between them. This CDR3 has 13 residues. CDR1 is MNHEY, CDR2 SMNVEV, per germline (reference sequence). In DNA, the CDR3 is TGTGCCAGCAGTTCGACAGCTGCCCAGCCCCAGCATTTT. As protein: CASSSTAAQPQHF.